This TCR beta chain was obtained from a study of blood T cells in healthy people across ages. The CDR3 has 15 amino acids. Trimming pared 6 bases from V and 0 bases from J, leaving 12 bases between. CDR1 is MNHEY, CDR2 SMNVEV, per germline (reference sequence). Sample-barcoded 5' priming and a J-beta primer mix drove a second PCR of about 6 to 12 cycles. TCRdb passed the 5' RACE reads through MiXCR, listing each CDR3 protein once. This table holds 1.5 million to 2 million distinct CDR3 sequences, over 25% found once. The origin of this receptor is a woman in her twenties or thirties in good health. Sequences were obtained from blood. This chain uses TRBV27 with TRBJ1-5; a weak D match, TRBD1 (6 bases). CDR3 sequence: CASRGAPYSNQPQHF. The CDR3 nucleotides are TGTGCCAGCAGGGGGGCCCCCTATAGCAATCAGCCCCAGCATTTT.